A selection of T cell receptor beta chains follows, all from one sample in a study of siplizumab effects on memory and regulatory T cells. Generated by immunoSEQ multiplex PCR, the TCRdb table keeps only in-frame clones and is missing some. The sample consists of tens of thousands of clones, approximately 84% of them appearing once. The sequenced sample consisted of naive CD8+ T cells sorted from blood. These receptor sequences come from a human donor in good health. The CDR3 runs from the conserved cysteine through the conserved F or W. A D gene is named only where the DNA matches it firmly. The size entry is marked missing in some rows and otherwise reads once, few, many or a size class.

CDR3 length,J gene,V gene,clone size,D gene,CDR3 protein,CDR3 DNA
14,TRBJ2-7,TRBV2,.,.,CASSENRESYEQYF,TGTGCCAGCAGTGAGAACAGGGAATCCTACGAGCAGTACTTC
14,TRBJ2-5,TRBV7-9,once,.,CASSLAGRQETQYF,TGTGCCAGCAGCTTGGCCGGGCGCCAAGAGACCCAGTACTTC
13,TRBJ1-1,TRBV2,.,.,CASTWGVNTEAFF,TGTGCCAGCACCTGGGGTGTGAACACTGAAGCTTTCTTT
15,TRBJ2-7,TRBV7-6,.,TRBD1,CASSLARGTEYEQYF,TGTGCCAGCAGCTTAGCGCGAGGGACAGAATACGAGCAGTACTTC
15,TRBJ2-3,TRBV27,.,TRBD1,CASSQYRGQEDTQYF,TGTGCCAGCAGTCAATATAGGGGGCAGGAGGATACGCAGTATTTT
12,TRBJ2-7,TRBV11-1,.,.,CASSSTVYEQYF,TGTGCCAGCAGCTCGACAGTCTACGAGCAGTACTTC
14,TRBJ2-6,TRBV5-1,.,.,CASSLESGANVLTF,TGCGCCAGCAGCTTGGAATCCGGGGCCAACGTCCTGACTTTC
16,TRBJ1-2,TRBV27,.,.,CASSSLGGGRGYGYTF,TGTGCCAGCAGTTCCCTCGGAGGGGGGCGCGGGTATGGCTACACCTTC
13,TRBJ1-1,TRBV5-5,.,.,CASSFHMNTEAFF,TGTGCCAGCAGCTTCCATATGAACACTGAAGCTTTCTTT
14,TRBJ2-3,TRBV10-3,.,TRBD2,CAIFGGTSTDTQYF,TGTGCCATCTTCGGGGGGACCAGCACAGATACGCAGTATTTT
15,TRBJ2-1,TRBV7-2,.,.,CASSTHLGGGVEQFF,TGTGCCAGCAGCACCCACCTTGGAGGGGGGGTTGAGCAGTTCTTC
11,TRBJ2-2,TRBV7-2,.,.,CASSSSGELFF,TGTGCCAGCAGCTCCTCCGGGGAGCTGTTTTTT
13,TRBJ2-7,TRBV7-2,.,.,CASSQTTSYEQYF,TGTGCCAGCAGCCAAACTACCTCCTACGAGCAGTACTTC
13,TRBJ2-7,TRBV5-4,.,TRBD2,CASRPGLAYEQYF,TGTGCCAGCAGGCCGGGACTAGCCTACGAGCAGTACTTC
15,TRBJ1-4,TRBV5-8,.,.,CASEIVLATNEKLFF,TGTGCCAGCGAGATAGTACTTGCAACTAATGAAAAACTGTTTTTT
13,TRBJ1-6,TRBV19,few,.,CATRDLLGSPLHF,TGTGCCACCAGGGATCTCCTAGGGTCACCCCTCCACTTT
15,TRBJ1-4,TRBV5-4,.,.,CAYSTWTAANEKLFF,TGTGCCTACTCAACTTGGACAGCAGCTAATGAAAAACTGTTTTTT
15,TRBJ1-2,TRBV6-6,.,TRBD1,CASSEQGGWNYGYTF,TGTGCCAGCAGCGAGCAGGGGGGTTGGAACTATGGCTACACCTTC
15,TRBJ1-4,TRBV9,.,.,CASSVESGANEKLFF,TGTGCCAGCAGCGTAGAATCGGGGGCTAATGAAAAACTGTTTTTT
15,TRBJ1-1,TRBV25-1,.,.,CASSDPQGRMAEAFF,TGTGCCAGCAGTGACCCCCAGGGGCGGATGGCTGAAGCTTTCTTT
15,TRBJ2-3,TRBV6-5,.,.,CASSPAAKKPDTQYF,TGTGCCAGCAGCCCCGCCGCTAAAAAACCAGATACGCAGTATTTT
15,TRBJ2-3,TRBV7-3,.,.,CASSLELTSTDTQYF,TGTGCCAGCAGCTTAGAGCTCACTAGCACAGATACGCAGTATTTT
21,TRBJ2-7,TRBV2,.,TRBD2,CASSLTPGPRTLAGNSYEQYF,TGTGCCAGCAGTTTAACGCCGGGACCAAGGACTCTAGCGGGAAACTCCTACGAGCAGTACTTC
14,TRBJ2-7,TRBV6-1,.,TRBD1,CASSPGQGAYEQYF,TGTGCCAGCAGCCCGGGACAGGGAGCCTACGAGCAGTACTTC
13,TRBJ1-1,TRBV7-3,.,.,CASSSRGETEAFF,TGTGCCAGCAGCTCAAGAGGAGAAACTGAAGCTTTCTTT
18,TRBJ1-3,TRBV11-2,once,.,CASSLSGVRVTFRNTIYF,TGTGCCAGCAGCTTAAGCGGAGTTAGGGTGACCTTCCGAAACACCATATATTTT
13,TRBJ2-1,TRBV4-1,.,.,CASSPPAGGPQFF,TGCGCCAGCAGCCCACCTGCCGGGGGTCCGCAGTTCTTC
14,TRBJ2-5,TRBV11-3,.,.,CASSLAGVQKTQYF,TGTGCCAGCAGCTTAGCCGGCGTCCAGAAGACCCAGTACTTC
17,TRBJ2-7,TRBV7-9,.,TRBD2,CASSGLAEGFNSYEQYF,TGTGCCAGCAGTGGACTAGCGGAGGGCTTTAACTCCTACGAGCAGTACTTC
11,TRBJ1-1,TRBV20-1,once,.,CSAPQNTEAFF,TGCAGTGCACCTCAGAACACTGAAGCTTTCTTT
19,TRBJ2-7,TRBV10-3,.,TRBD2,CAISESGSLASGVTYEQYF,TGTGCCATCAGTGAGTCTGGAAGTTTGGCTAGCGGGGTAACCTACGAGCAGTACTTC
15,TRBJ1-2,TRBV18,.,.,CASSLTGTTNYGYTF,TGTGCCAGCTCACTCACTGGGACAACTAACTATGGCTACACCTTC
13,TRBJ2-7,TRBV9,.,TRBD2,CASSVAGGDEQYF,TGTGCCAGCAGCGTAGCGGGAGGGGATGAGCAGTACTTC
13,TRBJ1-1,TRBV16,.,.,CASSQWGGTEAFF,TGTGCCAGCAGCCAATGGGGCGGGACTGAAGCTTTCTTT
14,TRBJ2-5,TRBV9,.,.,CASSVAGVVETQYF,TGTGCCAGCAGCGTAGCGGGAGTGGTAGAGACCCAGTACTTC
13,TRBJ2-7,TRBV6-1,.,.,CASSEQLTYEQYF,TGTGCCAGCAGTGAACAACTGACCTACGAGCAGTACTTC
15,TRBJ2-7,TRBV7-2,.,TRBD2,CASSLAGGLSYEQYF,TGTGCCAGCTCCCTCGCGGGAGGTCTTTCCTACGAGCAGTACTTC
14,TRBJ2-7,TRBV13,.,.,CASSFGDTPYEQYF,TGTGCCAGCAGCTTTGGGGACACCCCATACGAGCAGTACTTC
13,TRBJ1-1,TRBV7-9,.,.,CASSSEADTEAFF,TGTGCCAGCAGCTCGGAAGCGGACACTGAAGCTTTCTTT
15,TRBJ1-1,TRBV19,.,TRBD1,CASSIEGRGPTEAFF,TGTGCCAGTAGTATAGAAGGCAGGGGGCCCACTGAAGCTTTCTTT
13,TRBJ1-5,TRBV4-1,.,.,CASSQDLEQPQHF,TGCGCCAGCAGCCAAGATCTGGAGCAGCCCCAGCATTTT
14,TRBJ1-2,TRBV6-4,.,.,CASSDSRGNYGYTF,TGTGCCAGCAGTGACTCGAGGGGGAACTATGGCTACACCTTC
16,TRBJ1-1,TRBV5-4,.,.,CASSPSSRGPNTEAFF,TGTGCCAGCAGCCCCTCATCCAGGGGACCGAACACTGAAGCTTTCTTT
15,TRBJ2-7,TRBV6-6,.,TRBD1,CASSYLRQGQYEQYF,TGTGCCAGCAGTTACCTCCGACAGGGGCAGTACGAGCAGTACTTC
15,TRBJ2-1,TRBV13,once,.,CASSQTAGLYNEQFF,TGTGCCAGCAGCCAGACTGCGGGGCTATACAATGAGCAGTTCTTC
17,TRBJ1-5,TRBV18,.,.,CASSSGPAYDRNQPQHF,TGTGCCAGCTCATCTGGGCCCGCCTATGATCGGAATCAGCCCCAGCATTTT
13,TRBJ2-7,TRBV7-9,.,.,CASSPRLVYEQYF,TGTGCCAGCAGCCCCCGACTAGTATACGAGCAGTACTTC
15,TRBJ2-2,TRBV7-2,.,TRBD1,CASRRTGASTGELFF,TGTGCCAGCAGAAGGACAGGGGCTAGTACCGGGGAGCTGTTTTTT
13,TRBJ2-1,TRBV29-1,.,.,CSVAGTAYNEQFF,TGCAGCGTTGCGGGGACCGCCTACAATGAGCAGTTCTTC
14,TRBJ2-7,TRBV2,few,.,CASSESRNSYEQYF,TGTGCCAGCAGTGAATCCAGGAACTCCTACGAGCAGTACTTC
12,TRBJ2-5,TRBV29-1,.,.,CSVVRQGETQYF,TGCAGCGTTGTGAGGCAGGGGGAGACCCAGTACTTC
13,TRBJ2-7,TRBV10-2,.,.,CASSESRTYEQYF,TGCGCCAGCAGTGAGAGCAGGACCTACGAGCAGTACTTC
13,TRBJ1-1,TRBV27,.,.,CASSNQANTEAFF,TGTGCCAGCAGTAATCAGGCGAACACTGAAGCTTTCTTT
13,TRBJ2-7,TRBV7-6,.,TRBD2,CASSSRAGHEQYF,TGTGCCAGCAGCTCGAGAGCGGGGCACGAGCAGTACTTC
14,TRBJ1-1,TRBV25-1,.,.,CASSPSGGRVEAFF,TGTGCCAGCAGTCCCTCCGGGGGCCGGGTCGAAGCTTTCTTT
14,TRBJ2-7,TRBV5-6,.,.,CASSPRAGSYEQYF,TGTGCCAGCAGCCCGAGGGCGGGGTCCTACGAGCAGTACTTC
15,TRBJ2-3,TRBV18,.,.,CASSPTALLPDTQYF,TGTGCCAGCTCACCCACGGCCTTACTCCCCGATACGCAGTATTTT
15,TRBJ2-2,TRBV6-1,.,.,CASSPSRRSTGELFF,TGTGCCAGCAGTCCCAGCCGAAGGAGCACCGGGGAGCTGTTTTTT
14,TRBJ2-1,TRBV7-9,.,.,CASSLSLGANEQFF,TGTGCCAGCAGCTTAAGTTTGGGGGCGAATGAGCAGTTCTTC